This is a list of T cell receptor beta chains from one sample in a study of control samples from healthy donors and cancer patients. Clones were sequenced by immunoSEQ multiplex PCR, and TCRdb holds only the in-frame ones, with some missing. The sample yields under 85,000 clones, around 90% seen once. Material for sequencing was PBMCs. All receptors derive from a man aged 55 to 70 with colorectal cancer. The CDR3 runs from the conserved cysteine through the conserved F or W. The order of the fields is clone size, V gene, D gene, J gene, CDR3 DNA, CDR3 protein. D genes are given only for firm matches. The listing skips clone size in some rows; elsewhere it reads once, few, many or a size class.

abundance: once
v_gene: TRBV10-3
d_gene: .
j_gene: TRBJ1-1
CDR3nt: TGTGCCATCAGTGAGCTAGTGGGGACTGAAGCTTTCTTT
CDR3aa: CAISELVGTEAFF

abundance: .
v_gene: TRBV28
d_gene: .
j_gene: TRBJ1-3
CDR3nt: TGTGCCAGCAGGTTCGGACAGAGCTCTGGAAACACCATATATTTT
CDR3aa: CASRFGQSSGNTIYF

abundance: once
v_gene: TRBV28
d_gene: .
j_gene: TRBJ1-5
CDR3nt: TGTGCCAGCAGTTTATGGGCCCCGGGGGTGAGACAGCCCCAGCATTTT
CDR3aa: CASSLWAPGVRQPQHF

abundance: .
v_gene: TRBV7-9
d_gene: TRBD1
j_gene: TRBJ1-5
CDR3nt: TGTGCCAGCAGCTTAGGGGACAGCCAGCCCCAGCATTTT
CDR3aa: CASSLGDSQPQHF

abundance: .
v_gene: TRBV4-2
d_gene: TRBD2
j_gene: TRBJ2-7
CDR3nt: TGTGCCAGCAGCCAAGAAAGTTACCTAGCGGGGGCCGCCTACGAGCAGTACTTC
CDR3aa: CASSQESYLAGAAYEQYF

abundance: .
v_gene: TRBV6-2/TRBV6-3
d_gene: TRBD2
j_gene: TRBJ2-5
CDR3nt: TGTGCCAGCAGTTACTCCTCCGGGAGGGGAGAGACCCAGTACTTC
CDR3aa: CASSYSSGRGETQYF

abundance: .
v_gene: TRBV19
d_gene: .
j_gene: TRBJ1-5
CDR3nt: TGTGCCAGTAGTATAGAACAGCTCAATCAGCCCCAGCATTTT
CDR3aa: CASSIEQLNQPQHF

abundance: .
v_gene: TRBV6-5
d_gene: .
j_gene: TRBJ2-3
CDR3nt: TGTGCCAGCAGAATACAGATAAATGCAGATACGCAGTATTTT
CDR3aa: CASRIQINADTQYF

abundance: .
v_gene: TRBV5-4
d_gene: .
j_gene: TRBJ2-1
CDR3nt: TGTGCCAGCAGCTGGGGGGCGGGACGGGAGTACAATGAGCAGTTCTTC
CDR3aa: CASSWGAGREYNEQFF

abundance: .
v_gene: TRBV5-4
d_gene: TRBD2
j_gene: TRBJ2-3
CDR3nt: TGTGCCAGCAGCCCCCAAGGACTAGCGGGGGTGACGCAGTATTTT
CDR3aa: CASSPQGLAGVTQYF

abundance: .
v_gene: TRBV4-3
d_gene: .
j_gene: TRBJ1-5
CDR3nt: TGCGCCAGCAGCCAAGGGGTCCCCCGGGGGGCGATTAATCAGCCCCAGCATTTT
CDR3aa: CASSQGVPRGAINQPQHF

abundance: few
v_gene: TRBV2
d_gene: .
j_gene: TRBJ2-2
CDR3nt: TGTGCCAGCAGTGAAAGCCGAACCTTCACCGGGGAGCTGTTTTTT
CDR3aa: CASSESRTFTGELFF

abundance: .
v_gene: TRBV5-4
d_gene: TRBD2
j_gene: TRBJ2-7
CDR3nt: TGTGCCAGCAGGCGAACTAGCGGGGGGTGGTCCGAGCAGTACTTC
CDR3aa: CASRRTSGGWSEQYF

abundance: .
v_gene: TRBV30
d_gene: TRBD1
j_gene: TRBJ2-6
CDR3nt: TGTGCCTGGAGTCCAGACAGGGGGACCAACGTCCTGACTTTC
CDR3aa: CAWSPDRGTNVLTF

abundance: .
v_gene: TRBV5-4
d_gene: .
j_gene: TRBJ2-5
CDR3nt: TGTGCCAGCAGTTTAAAGTACCAAGAGACCCAGTACTTC
CDR3aa: CASSLKYQETQYF

abundance: .
v_gene: TRBV5-1
d_gene: TRBD2
j_gene: TRBJ2-7
CDR3nt: TGCGCCAGCAGCTTGCACTACGGAGGTAGCGGGGGGCCCTACGAGCAGTACTTC
CDR3aa: CASSLHYGGSGGPYEQYF

abundance: .
v_gene: TRBV19
d_gene: .
j_gene: TRBJ2-7
CDR3nt: TGTGCCAGTACTGAAAGAAACGAGCAGTACTTC
CDR3aa: CASTERNEQYF

abundance: .
v_gene: TRBV6-5
d_gene: .
j_gene: TRBJ1-6
CDR3nt: TGTGCCAGCAGTTACAGGAAAGAGAATTCACCCCTCCACTTT
CDR3aa: CASSYRKENSPLHF

abundance: .
v_gene: TRBV15
d_gene: .
j_gene: TRBJ1-6
CDR3nt: TGTGCCACCAGCACCGGGGGATCAGGGGCGGGTTCACCCCTCCACTTT
CDR3aa: CATSTGGSGAGSPLHF

abundance: .
v_gene: TRBV9
d_gene: .
j_gene: TRBJ2-3
CDR3nt: TGTGCCAGCAGCGCACAAGCGTTGTGGGACCTGCGGGCAGATACGCAGTATTTT
CDR3aa: CASSAQALWDLRADTQYF

abundance: .
v_gene: TRBV7-8
d_gene: .
j_gene: TRBJ2-3
CDR3nt: TGTGCCAGCAGCTTAAGCGCAGATACGCAGTATTTT
CDR3aa: CASSLSADTQYF

abundance: .
v_gene: TRBV30
d_gene: TRBD2
j_gene: TRBJ2-2
CDR3nt: TGTGCCTGGAGTCCCCAGCGGGGCTTCACCGGGGAGCTGTTTTTT
CDR3aa: CAWSPQRGFTGELFF

abundance: .
v_gene: TRBV3-1/TRBV3-2
d_gene: TRBD2
j_gene: TRBJ2-5
CDR3nt: TGTGCCAGCAGCCAAAGGACTAGCGGAGAAGAGACCCAGTACTTC
CDR3aa: CASSQRTSGEETQYF

abundance: once
v_gene: TRBV4-1
d_gene: .
j_gene: TRBJ1-4
CDR3nt: TGCGCCAGCAGCGGCAGACCACAGGGTTGGGAAAAACTGTTTTTT
CDR3aa: CASSGRPQGWEKLFF

abundance: .
v_gene: TRBV7-9
d_gene: TRBD1
j_gene: TRBJ1-2
CDR3nt: TGTGCCAGCGGGCAGGGGGCGGTAGACTATGGCTACACCTTC
CDR3aa: CASGQGAVDYGYTF

abundance: .
v_gene: TRBV4-2
d_gene: TRBD1
j_gene: TRBJ2-7
CDR3nt: TGTGCCAGCAGCCAAGCACGGGACAGGGTCTACGAGCAGTACTTC
CDR3aa: CASSQARDRVYEQYF

abundance: .
v_gene: TRBV30
d_gene: TRBD1
j_gene: TRBJ2-3
CDR3nt: TGTGCCTGCTGTAGACAGGGGGCGGTTCCCAATACGCAGTATTTT
CDR3aa: CACCRQGAVPNTQYF

abundance: .
v_gene: TRBV29-1
d_gene: TRBD1
j_gene: TRBJ1-1
CDR3nt: TGCAGCGTGAACCCGGGACAGGTTCCTGAAGCTTTCTTT
CDR3aa: CSVNPGQVPEAFF

abundance: few
v_gene: TRBV7-2
d_gene: .
j_gene: TRBJ1-2
CDR3nt: TGTGCCAGCAGCTTAGCGCAGGGCGGGGGGGGCTACACCTTC
CDR3aa: CASSLAQGGGGYTF

abundance: .
v_gene: TRBV5-1
d_gene: .
j_gene: TRBJ2-2
CDR3nt: TGCGCCCGCAGCTGGCAGGGGGGGAACACCGGGGAGCTGTTTTTT
CDR3aa: CARSWQGGNTGELFF

abundance: .
v_gene: TRBV7-2
d_gene: .
j_gene: TRBJ1-2
CDR3nt: TGTGCCAGCACCTGGTCGAGGAACTATGGCTACACCTTC
CDR3aa: CASTWSRNYGYTF

abundance: .
v_gene: TRBV27
d_gene: TRBD1
j_gene: TRBJ2-7
CDR3nt: TGTGCCAGCAGTTCGCCGCAGGGGGCGCGGTACGAGCAGTACTTC
CDR3aa: CASSSPQGARYEQYF